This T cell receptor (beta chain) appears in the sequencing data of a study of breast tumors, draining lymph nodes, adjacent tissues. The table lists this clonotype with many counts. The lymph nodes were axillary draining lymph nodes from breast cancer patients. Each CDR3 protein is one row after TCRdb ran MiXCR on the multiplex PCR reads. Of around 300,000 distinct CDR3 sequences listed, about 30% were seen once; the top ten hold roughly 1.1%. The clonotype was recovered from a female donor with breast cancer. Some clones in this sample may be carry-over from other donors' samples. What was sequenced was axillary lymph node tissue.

CDR3 region: CASTNWGLVSGELFF. CDR3 DNA sequence: TGTGCCAGCACCAACTGGGGACTAGTTTCCGGGGAGCTGTTTTTT. The chain employs TRBV6-6 and TRBJ2-2; 8 bases line up with TRBD2. This CDR3 has 15 residues. Germline V gene lookup returns CDR1 MNHNY and CDR2 SVGAGI (reference sequence). V lost 7 bases and J lost 6; bases outside the gene matches: 10.